The clone carrying this T cell receptor beta chain was counted many times. The sample is drawn from a study of spatial heterogeneity in lung cancer. Study in general: Sequences of the beta chain were consistently detected in greater numbers than alpha-chain sequences.

Trimming at V came to 3 bases and at J to 1 base, leaving 6 bases not matched to a gene. The CDR3 spans 15 residues. Per germline, CDR1 SGHRS and CDR2 YFSETQ. Each TCR cDNA molecule carried a unique molecular identifier. One entry per CDR3 protein, called by TCRdb with MiXCR from the 5' RACE reads. The sample records about 92,000 distinct CDR3 sequences, about an eighth being singletons. Time point in this sample: sample taken at primary tumor resection. Untreated early-stage non-small cell lung cancer patients, 55 to 85 in total, were the donors. The authors sequenced whole RNA from tumor, nontumor lung or frozen PBMC without sorting.

This TCR was sampled from a male donor with early-stage non-small cell lung cancer. This chain joins TRBV5-1 and TRBJ1-1, with 7 bases that match TRBD1. Sequenced here: PBMCs, sampled at surgery. CDR3 amino acids: CASSSHTGENTEAFF. CDR3 nucleotides: TGCGCCAGCAGCTCGCATACAGGGGAGAACACTGAAGCTTTCTTT.